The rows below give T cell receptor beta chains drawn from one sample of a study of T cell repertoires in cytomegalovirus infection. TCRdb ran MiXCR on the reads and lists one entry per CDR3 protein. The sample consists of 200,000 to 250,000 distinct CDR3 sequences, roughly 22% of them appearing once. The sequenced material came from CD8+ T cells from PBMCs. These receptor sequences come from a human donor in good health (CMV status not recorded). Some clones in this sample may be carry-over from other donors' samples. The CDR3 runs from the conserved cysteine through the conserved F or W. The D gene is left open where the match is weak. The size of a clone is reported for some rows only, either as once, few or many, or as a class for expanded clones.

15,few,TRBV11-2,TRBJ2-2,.,TGTGCCAGCACCCCCCGGGGGCCGGGCACCGGGGAGCTGTTTTTT,CASTPRGPGTGELFF
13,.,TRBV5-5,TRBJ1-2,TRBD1,TGTGCCAGCAGACCAGGGGGGAACTATGGCTACACCTTC,CASRPGGNYGYTF
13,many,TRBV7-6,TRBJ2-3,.,TGTGCCAGCAGCATCTGGACAGCAGATACGCAGTATTTT,CASSIWTADTQYF
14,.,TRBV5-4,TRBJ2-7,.,TGTGCCAGCAGCTTGGGGGGTGTGGGCTACGAGCAGTACTTC,CASSLGGVGYEQYF
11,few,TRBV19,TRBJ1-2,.,TGTGCCAGTAGTTGGGGCTATGGCTACACCTTC,CASSWGYGYTF
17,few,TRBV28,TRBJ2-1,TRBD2,TGTGCCAGCAGTCGACCGGGACTAGCGGGGGGGGAGGATGAGCAGTTCTTC,CASSRPGLAGGEDEQFF
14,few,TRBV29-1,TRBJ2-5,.,TGCAGCGTTGAATGGGCAGGGTTGCCAGAGACCCAGTACTTC,CSVEWAGLPETQYF
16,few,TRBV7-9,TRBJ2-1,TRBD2,TGTGCCAGCAGCTTAATCACTAGCGGGGACTACAATGAGCAGTTCTTC,CASSLITSGDYNEQFF
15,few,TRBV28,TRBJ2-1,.,TGTGCCAGCAGGTATGGTGGGGGGGCCGTGAATGAGCAGTTCTTC,CASRYGGGAVNEQFF
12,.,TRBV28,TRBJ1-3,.,TGTGCCAGCAGTACGTCTGGAAACACCATATATTTT,CASSTSGNTIYF
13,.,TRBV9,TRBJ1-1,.,TGTGCCAGCAGCGTAGGAAGTTACACTGAAGCTTTCTTT,CASSVGSYTEAFF
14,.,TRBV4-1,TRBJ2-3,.,TGTGCCAGCACCCAAGTAGGGGAAGTAGATACGCAGTATTTT,CASTQVGEVDTQYF
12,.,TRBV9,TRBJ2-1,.,TGTGCCAGCAGCGAGACCGGGGGTGAGCAGTTCTTC,CASSETGGEQFF
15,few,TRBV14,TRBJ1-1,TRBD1,TGTGCCAGCAGTTTCACAGGGGACTATAACACTGAAGCTTTCTTT,CASSFTGDYNTEAFF
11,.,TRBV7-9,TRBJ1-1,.,TGTGCCAGCAGCCGACTAACTGAAGCTTTCTTT,CASSRLTEAFF
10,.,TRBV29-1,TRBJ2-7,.,TGCAGCGTTGGAGGGAACGAGCAGTACTTC,CSVGGNEQYF
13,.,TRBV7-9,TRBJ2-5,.,TGTGCCAGCAGCACCTACAGAGAAGAGACCCAGTACTTC,CASSTYREETQYF
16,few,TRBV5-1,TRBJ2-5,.,TGCGCCAGCAGCCCGATTCTCGGGACCGGAGGAGAGACCCAGTACTTC,CASSPILGTGGETQYF
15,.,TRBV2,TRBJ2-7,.,TGTGCCGGCGGGAACACAGGAGGAAGCAGCTACGAGCAGTACTTC,CAGGNTGGSSYEQYF
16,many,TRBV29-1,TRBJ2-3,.,TGCAGCGTTGAATCAAGTCTGGGGCTAACCCCAGATACGCAGTATTTT,CSVESSLGLTPDTQYF
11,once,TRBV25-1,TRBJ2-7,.,TGTGCCAGCAGTGAAGTATCCGAGCAGTACTTC,CASSEVSEQYF
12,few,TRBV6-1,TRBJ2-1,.,TGTGCCAGCATCGAGTCGGAGGTAGAGCAGTTCTTC,CASIESEVEQFF
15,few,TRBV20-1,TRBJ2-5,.,TGCAGTGCTTCCCCCCCTACCTCTTCGGGAGAGACCCAGTACTTC,CSASPPTSSGETQYF
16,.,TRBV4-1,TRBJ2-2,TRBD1,TGCGCCAGCAGCCCCCTAACAGGGGCGCAAGCCGGGGAGCTGTTTTTT,CASSPLTGAQAGELFF